The next 29 T cell receptor beta chains were all read from a single sample in a study of cytomegalovirus exposure and HLA in healthy donors. A multiplex PCR was run with 60 Vbeta primers and 13 Jbeta primers. Repertoires were generated with immunoSEQ multiplex PCR, while TCRdb's copy carries only in-frame clones and drops some. Here the sample spans under 150,000 clones, roughly 80% being singletons. Sequences were obtained from PBMCs. The receptors originated from a male donor in good health and CMV-seronegative.

This clone was observed a single time. The rearrangement joins TRBV4-3 to TRBJ2-5; 10 nucleotides line up with TRBD2. V was clipped by 4 bases and J by 5 bases; unmatched bases: 10. This CDR3 is built from 16 residues. Germline CDR1 LGHNA, CDR2 YSLEER. The DNA of the CDR3 is TGCGCCAGCAGCCCCACCCTAGCGGGAGTACGGGAGACCCAGTACTTC. It is translated as CASSPTLAGVRETQYF.

This chain connects TRBV7-9 to TRBJ2-3, with 7 bases that match TRBD2. Germline CDR1 SEHNR, CDR2 FQNEAQ (reference sequence). CDR3 size: 18 residues. The junction had 18 bases not matched to a gene; V was cut back by 3 bases and J by 6 bases. CDR3 sequence reads: CASSFNPRAGKAADTQYF. DNA of the CDR3: TGTGCCAGCAGCTTCAACCCTAGAGCGGGAAAGGCGGCGGATACGCAGTATTTT.

The chain links TRBV7-2 to TRBJ2-1; TRBD2 matches 10 bases. CDR3 size: 15 residues. Trimming took 4 bases from V and 6 from J; bases not matched to a gene: 6. The germline gives CDR1 SGHTA, CDR2 FQGNSA. CDR3 amino acids: CASSSGLAGGNEQFF. The CDR3 nucleotides read TGTGCCAGCAGCTCCGGTTTAGCGGGGGGCAATGAGCAGTTCTTC.

This chain links TRBV18 with TRBJ2-5, with 7 bases matching TRBD1. CDR1 and CDR2 (germline): KGHSH, LQKENI. The CDR3 is 16 residues long. V lost 4 bases to trimming and J lost 5 bases; unmatched junction nucleotides: 13. The CDR3 sequence is CASSQMGPGGKETQYF. CDR3 nucleotides: TGTGCCAGCTCACAAATGGGCCCAGGGGGTAAGGAGACCCAGTACTTC. Together with reference TRBV18 and TRBJ2-5, the CDR3 gives the full variable domain: NAGVMQNPRHLVRRRGQEARLRCSPMKGHSHVYWYRQLPEEGLKFMVYLQKENIIDESGMPKERFSAEFPKEGPSILRIQQVVRGDSAAYFCASSQMGPGGKETQYFGPGTRLLVL.

The V gene is TRBV19, the J gene TRBJ1-6; D uncertain. The CDR3 spans 14 residues. Germline-derived CDR1 and CDR2 are LNHDA and SQIVND (reference sequence). The V gene lost 5 bases and the J gene lost 7 bases, with 12 bases spanning the gap. CDR3 DNA: TGTGCCAGTAGTGATCAGAGCGCAAATTCACCCCTCCACTTT. It codes for CASSDQSANSPLHF.

This clone has more than one count but fewer than ten. The CDR3 sequence is CASSWTSGGETQYF. The CDR3 DNA is TGCGCCAGCAGTTGGACTAGCGGGGGAGAGACCCAGTACTTC. The chain employs TRBV5-1 and TRBJ2-5, with TRBD2 identical over 13 bases. Germline loops: CDR1 SGHRS, CDR2 YFSETQ. Trimming at V came to 5 bases and at J to 4 bases, leaving 2 bases not matched to a gene. This CDR3 is built from 14 residues.

This clone was detected a few times. The chain recombines TRBV9 with TRBJ1-1; D remains ambiguous. The CDR3 has 15 amino acids. Germline V gives CDR1 SGDLS, CDR2 YYNGEE. V lost 3 bases and J 1 base, leaving 13 bases between the germline ends. CDR3 nucleotides: TGTGCCAGCAGCGCCCCAGGAATTTGGAACACTGAAGCTTTCTTT. Translation: CASSAPGIWNTEAFF.

Worth noting for this clone: Because it lacks the conserved phenylalanine or tryptophan at the end, this CDR3 is likely a read error. The chain employs TRBV7-2 and TRBJ2-7; TRBD1 might be the D (6 bases). The V and J ends lost 2 bases and 3 bases respectively, with 17 bases between them. The germline gives CDR1 SGHTA, CDR2 FQGNSA. This CDR3 spans 16 amino acids. CDR3 sequence: CASSLSGQGLFYEQYL. CDR3 bases: TGTGCCAGCAGCTTATCAGGGCAGGGGTTGTTCTACGAGCAGTACCTC.

V is TRBV7-8 and J is TRBJ2-1, with a weak D call TRBD1 (6 bases). The CDR3 spans 17 residues. CDR1 is SGHVS, CDR2 FQNEAQ, per germline. Trimming took 8 bases from V and 0 from J, leaving 20 bases between them. CDR3 loop: CASGNLYRESSYNEQFF. CDR3 nucleotides: TGTGCCAGCGGAAACCTATACAGGGAGAGCTCCTACAATGAGCAGTTCTTC.

This clone was picked up a small number of times. J is TRBJ2-1 and V is TRBV19; 9 positions agree with TRBD2. Trimming removed 5 bases from V and 1 base from J; junction bases left unmatched: 6. Germline CDR1 reads LNHDA; CDR2 reads SQIVND (reference sequence). This CDR3 contains 16 residues. The CDR3: CASSSLAGPSYNEQFF. In nucleotides, the CDR3 is TGTGCCAGTAGTTCCCTAGCGGGACCATCCTACAATGAGCAGTTCTTC. The full variable domain, completed using reference TRBV19 and TRBJ2-1, is DGGITQSPKYLFRKEGQNVTLSCEQNLNHDAMYWYRQDPGQGLRLIYYSQIVNDFQKGDIAEGYSVSREKKESFPLTVTSAQKNPTAFYLCASSSLAGPSYNEQFFGPGTRLTVL.

This clone was counted between two and nine times. The V gene is TRBV6-5, the J gene TRBJ2-1; 7 positions match TRBD2. V trimming: 6 bases; J trimming: 4 bases; junction bases outside the gene matches: 9. The CDR3 length is 15 residues. Germline CDR1 MNHEY, CDR2 SVGAGI. The CDR3 DNA reads as TGTGCCAGCAGCCCTATAAGCGGGAAGTACAATGAGCAGTTCTTC. Translating it yields CASSPISGKYNEQFF.

The chain combines TRBV9 with TRBJ2-2; no clear D gene. The CDR3 contains 16 residues. In germline, CDR1 is SGDLS, CDR2 YYNGEE. Trimming took 0 bases from V and 6 from J, leaving 15 bases between them. The CDR3 is CASSVVGPPGAGELFF. For the CDR3, the DNA is TGTGCCAGCAGCGTAGTTGGGCCTCCCGGTGCCGGGGAGCTGTTTTTT.

The chain recombines TRBV6-6 with TRBJ2-3; 8 bases align to TRBD2. This CDR3 spans 16 amino acids. The germline gives CDR1 MNHNY, CDR2 SVGAGI (reference sequence). The V gene end was trimmed by 5 bases and the J gene end by 0 bases; junction bases not matched to a gene: 7. This chain's CDR3 is CASSKTSGPSTDTQYF. CDR3 bases: TGTGCCAGCAGTAAAACTAGCGGTCCTAGCACAGATACGCAGTATTTT.

This chain connects TRBV7-6 to TRBJ1-2; D call uncertain. Germline V gene sequence: CDR1 SGHVS, CDR2 FNYEAQ. V was pared by 7 bases and J by 7 bases, with 13 bases between. The CDR3 totals 12 residues. This CDR3 reads CASIPATGGYTF. CDR3 bases: TGTGCCAGCATTCCGGCCACGGGTGGCTACACCTTC.

The chain employs TRBV5-1 and TRBJ2-5; 8 bases line up with TRBD1. The end of the DNA fits TRBJ2-7 better, so the J call may be wrong. The CDR3 extends over 15 amino acids. Germline V gene lookup returns CDR1 SGHRS and CDR2 YFSETQ. CDR3 DNA sequence: TGCGCCAGCAGCGTCTCGGGACAGGTCCCCTACGAGCAGTACTTC. Translation: CASSVSGQVPYEQYF.

This clone has more than one count but fewer than ten. The V and J genes are TRBV15 and TRBJ1-1; 8 nucleotides agree with TRBD1. Looked up from germline, CDR1 is LNHNV and CDR2 is YYDKDF (reference sequence). Germline trimming cut 5 bases from V and 5 bases from J; bases unmatched to any gene: 13. This CDR3 spans 16 amino acids. The CDR3: CATSQGASDGWTEAFF. The DNA of the CDR3 is TGTGCCACCAGCCAGGGGGCGAGTGATGGGTGGACTGAAGCTTTCTTT.

This chain connects TRBV19 to TRBJ2-1, with D uncertain. The CDR3 is 11 amino acids. Germline CDR1 is LNHDA and CDR2 is SQIVND (reference sequence). The ends were cut back, 4 bases at V and 5 bases at J, with 3 bases in the middle. The CDR3 sequence: CASSSNNEQFF. As DNA, the CDR3 is TGTGCCAGTAGTAGTAACAATGAGCAGTTCTTC.

The genes are TRBV28 and TRBJ1-5; D gene ambiguous. CDR1 and CDR2 (germline): MDHEN, SYDVKM. The CDR3 length is 12 residues. V dropped 2 bases and J dropped 7 bases, with 6 bases sitting between them. CDR3 sequence: CASSLSAQPQHF. In DNA, the CDR3 is TGTGCCAGCAGTTTAAGCGCACAGCCCCAGCATTTT.

The CDR3 DNA is TGTGCCATCAGTGTGATCGGACTGAGGAACACCGGGGAGCTGTTTTTT. Protein product: CAISVIGLRNTGELFF. V and J are TRBV10-3 and TRBJ2-2; the D gene is possibly TRBD2 (5 bases). CDR1 and CDR2 (germline): ENHRY, SYGVKD. V was pared by 4 bases and J by 1 base, with 13 bases between. The CDR3 runs 16 residues.

The V call is TRBV6-5, the J call TRBJ1-5, with 10 bases aligning to TRBD1. The V gene end was trimmed by 8 bases and the J gene end by 4 bases; junction bases not matched to a gene: 5. The CDR3 contains 14 residues. From germline, CDR1 is MNHEY and CDR2 SVGAGI. CDR3 nucleotide sequence: TGTGCCAGCCGCCCGGGACAGGGGAATCAGCCCCAGCATTTT. The encoded protein is CASRPGQGNQPQHF.

The chain combines TRBV7-9 with TRBJ2-2; D remains ambiguous. The CDR3 totals 12 residues. From germline, CDR1 is SEHNR and CDR2 FQNEAQ (reference sequence). Here the CDR3 reads CSEPRGAGELFF. CDR3 nucleotides: TGTTCCGAACCGCGCGGAGCCGGGGAGCTGTTTTTT. The full variable domain, with the rest looked up from reference TRBV7-9 and TRBJ2-2, is DTGVSQNPRHKITKRGQNVTFRCDPISEHNRLYWYRQTLGQGPEFLTYFQNEAQLEKSRLLSDRFSAERPKGSFSTLEIQRTEQGDSAMYLCSEPRGAGELFFGEGSRLTVL.

The chain joins TRBV6-5 to TRBJ2-2, with D possibly being TRBD1 (5 bases). CDR1 is MNHEY and CDR2 is SVGAGI in the germline V gene. With 4 bases removed from V and 0 bases from J, the gap between germline ends came to 9 bases. There are 15 residues in the CDR3. The DNA of the CDR3 is TGTGCCAGCAGTTCTGACAGATCGAACACCGGGGAGCTGTTTTTT. Residues: CASSSDRSNTGELFF.

The chain recombines TRBV2 with TRBJ2-1; D perhaps matches TRBD2 (5 bases). The CDR3 sequence is 15 residues long. V lost 5 bases, J lost 0 bases, and 11 bases lay in between. The germline V gene encodes CDR1 SNHLY and CDR2 FYNNEI. This CDR3 reads CASSPIGGSYNEQFF. The DNA for the CDR3 is TGTGCCAGCAGTCCTATAGGAGGCTCCTACAATGAGCAGTTCTTC.

The chain couples TRBV29-1 to TRBJ2-1, with TRBD2 matching over 12 bases. This CDR3 has 16 amino acids. Germline lookup yields CDR1 SQVTM and CDR2 ANQGSEA. V was pared by 4 bases and J by 5 bases, with 9 bases of the junction left unmatched. CDR3 bases: TGCAGCGTTGCCCCCCGACTAGCGGGAGCAAACAATGAGCAGTTCTTC. It codes for CSVAPRLAGANNEQFF.

The rearrangement links TRBV19 to TRBJ2-7; D perhaps matches TRBD1 (6 bases). The CDR3 has 13 residues. V was trimmed by 6 bases and J by 1 base, leaving 10 bases between them. Germline V gene data show CDR1 as LNHDA and CDR2 as SQIVND (reference sequence). The CDR3 region is CASSVGASYEQYF. The CDR3 region has the DNA TGTGCCAGTAGCGTGGGGGCGTCCTACGAGCAGTACTTC.

This clone was seen a few times. The chain uses TRBV5-1 and TRBJ2-5, with 8 bases matching TRBD1. CDR1 and CDR2 (germline): SGHRS, YFSETQ. V shed 6 bases, J shed 5 bases, and the junction held 9 bases outside the gene matches. CDR3 size: 14 residues. CDR3 region: CASTRQGLRETQYF. CDR3 nucleotides: TGCGCCAGCACCCGACAGGGGCTGAGGGAGACCCAGTACTTC.

This sequence joins TRBV5-6 and TRBJ2-5; 7 bases align to TRBD1. The end of the DNA fits TRBJ2-7 better, so the J call may be wrong. This CDR3 spans 14 amino acids. CDR1 and CDR2 (germline): SGHDT, YYEEEE. The CDR3 loop reads CASTPGQISYEQYF. CDR3 DNA sequence: TGTGCCAGCACCCCGGGACAGATAAGCTACGAGCAGTACTTC.

The chain carries TRBV18 and TRBJ1-1; 8 bases fit TRBD1. The CDR3 is 14 amino acids. Germline V gene data show CDR1 as KGHSH and CDR2 as LQKENI. The V and J ends lost 3 bases and 3 bases, in that order; junction bases with no gene match: 3. In DNA form, the CDR3 reads TGTGCCAGCTCACCGACAGGGGCGGACACTGAAGCTTTCTTT. Its translation: CASSPTGADTEAFF.

The V and J genes are TRBV4-1 and TRBJ2-1; perhaps TRBD2 as D (6 bases). Trimming left V 2 bases short and J 1 base short, with 12 bases between. The CDR3 is 16 residues long. Germline V gene sequence: CDR1 MGHRA, CDR2 YSYEKL. CDR3: CASSQQAGISYNEQFF. In DNA, the CDR3 is TGCGCCAGCAGCCAACAAGCGGGTATATCCTACAATGAGCAGTTCTTC.